The rows below give T cell receptor beta chains drawn from one sample of a study of blood T cell repertoires in COVID-19. Sequencing was performed with immunoSEQ multiplex PCR; in TCRdb, only in-frame clones are kept and a portion is missing. The sample shows 70,000 or so clones, around nine tenths of them seen only once. Sequenced: peripheral blood. Every receptor here comes from a woman between 18 and 29 years old with acute or convalescent COVID-19. Each CDR3 is given with its conserved first and last residue. D genes are given only for firm matches. Size values are once, few and many counts, or a class for expanded clones, and some rows have none.

len,v_gene,d_gene,j_gene,abundance,CDR3aa,CDR3nt
13,TRBV13,TRBD1,TRBJ1-2,-,CASSLGGGWGYTF,TGTGCCAGCAGCTTAGGAGGGGGCTGGGGCTACACCTTC
14,TRBV9,-,TRBJ2-6,-,CASSEHSGANVLTF,TGTGCCAGCAGCGAGCACTCTGGGGCCAACGTCCTGACTTTC
17,TRBV18,-,TRBJ1-4,-,CASSLDRTFATNEKLFF,TGTGCCAGCTCACTGGACAGAACTTTTGCAACTAATGAAAAACTGTTTTTT
13,TRBV7-9,-,TRBJ1-1,-,CASSLEGGDEAFF,TGTGCCAGCAGCTTAGAAGGGGGAGATGAAGCTTTCTTT
14,TRBV28,-,TRBJ1-5,-,CASSDSSRVQPQHF,TGTGCCAGCAGCGACTCTTCGAGGGTTCAGCCCCAGCATTTT
13,TRBV12-3/TRBV12-4,TRBD2,TRBJ2-7,-,CASSGLAGDEQYF,TGTGCCAGCAGCGGACTAGCGGGAGACGAGCAGTACTTC
13,TRBV2,-,TRBJ1-1,-,CASWGQGYTEAFF,TGTGCCAGCTGGGGGCAGGGTTATACTGAAGCTTTCTTT
14,TRBV14,-,TRBJ2-7,once,CASSQSGLSYEQYF,TGTGCCAGCAGCCAGTCAGGCCTCTCCTACGAGCAGTACTTC
15,TRBV6-1,-,TRBJ2-3,-,CASSEASLSTDTQYF,TGTGCCAGCAGTGAAGCGTCTTTAAGCACAGATACGCAGTATTTT
17,TRBV5-4,TRBD2,TRBJ2-5,-,CASSLESLAGVKETQYF,TGTGCCAGCAGCTTGGAATCTTTAGCGGGGGTGAAAGAGACCCAGTACTTC
13,TRBV20-1,TRBD1,TRBJ2-7,-,CSASSTGGYEQYF,TGCAGTGCTAGTTCGACAGGGGGGTACGAGCAGTACTTC
14,TRBV6-5,-,TRBJ2-1,-,CASIADSPYNEQFF,TGTGCCAGCATAGCCGACAGTCCCTACAATGAGCAGTTCTTC
13,TRBV2,-,TRBJ2-3,once,CASSKESSDTQYF,TGTGCCAGCAGCAAGGAGAGTTCAGATACGCAGTATTTT
13,TRBV4-1,-,TRBJ1-4,-,CASSQDQAEKLFF,TGCGCCAGCAGCCAAGATCAGGCTGAAAAACTGTTTTTT
16,TRBV5-1,TRBD1,TRBJ1-4,-,CASRAQGATPNEKLFF,TGCGCCAGCAGGGCGCAGGGGGCGACGCCTAATGAAAAACTGTTTTTT
14,TRBV9,-,TRBJ1-1,-,CASSVDKLNTEAFF,TGTGCCAGCAGCGTCGACAAGTTGAACACTGAAGCTTTCTTT
14,TRBV5-1,TRBD1,TRBJ2-7,-,CASSPGTGGDEQYF,TGCGCCAGCAGCCCCGGGACAGGGGGCGACGAGCAGTACTTC